A selection of T cell receptor beta chains follows, all from one sample in a study of glioma-infiltrating T cells after dendritic cell vaccination. TCRdb's copy holds only in-frame clones and misses some; the assay was immunoSEQ multiplex PCR. Of about 92,000 clones listed, just over 85% are singletons. Sequenced material: blood, taken before dendritic cell vaccination. These receptors all stem from a human donor with glioblastoma. Each CDR3 is given with its conserved first and last residue. The order of the fields is J gene, D gene, clone size, V gene, CDR3 DNA, CDR3 protein. The D gene is left open where the match is weak. The listing skips clone size in some rows; elsewhere it reads once, few, many or a size class.

TRBJ2-7,TRBD2,NA,TRBV4-3,TGCGCCAGCAGCCAAGGGCGGGGGGCCTACGAGCAGTACTTC,CASSQGRGAYEQYF
TRBJ2-5,NA,NA,TRBV7-2,TGTGCCAGCAGTCCGCCCCCCAGGATTCAAGAGACCCAGTACTTC,CASSPPPRIQETQYF
TRBJ2-2,TRBD1,NA,TRBV11-3,TGTGCCAGCAGCTTCGGGACAGGGGCCCGGGAGCTGTTTTTT,CASSFGTGARELFF
TRBJ2-1,NA,NA,TRBV2,TGTGCCACCTTAGATCCGTACAATGAGCAGTTCTTC,CATLDPYNEQFF
TRBJ1-1,NA,NA,TRBV7-2,TGTGCCAGCAGCTTAGGCAGGAACACTGAAGCTTTCTTT,CASSLGRNTEAFF
TRBJ2-1,TRBD2,NA,TRBV4-1,TGCGCCAGCAGCCAAGGAACTGGGACTACCTCCAATGAGCAGTTCTTC,CASSQGTGTTSNEQFF
TRBJ2-7,TRBD2,NA,TRBV6-1,TGTGCCAGCAGCTCGCGGGAGAGTCACATTTACGAGCAGTACTTC,CASSSRESHIYEQYF
TRBJ2-7,NA,NA,TRBV19,TGTGCCAGTAGTAACGGGGAAAGCTACGAGCAGTACTTC,CASSNGESYEQYF
TRBJ1-6,TRBD1,NA,TRBV5-4,TGTGCCAGCAGTCACCCGGGACAGGGGAAAAATTCACCCCTCCACTTT,CASSHPGQGKNSPLHF
TRBJ1-1,TRBD1,NA,TRBV6-5,TGTGCCAGCAGGTCAGGGGGGTCGGTTACTGAAGCTTTCTTT,CASRSGGSVTEAFF
TRBJ1-1,NA,once,TRBV19,TGTGCCAGTAGTATTTTCGGGGGGCGCGTCGCTGAAGCTTTCTTT,CASSIFGGRVAEAFF
TRBJ2-1,NA,NA,TRBV6-1,TGTGCCAGCAGTCGTGACCGGTTATGGGGGGATGAGCAGTTCTTC,CASSRDRLWGDEQFF
TRBJ2-7,NA,few,TRBV4-1,TGCGCCAGCAGCCAAGATCTCCCCTACGAGCAGTACTTC,CASSQDLPYEQYF
TRBJ1-5,TRBD1,once,TRBV28,TGTGCCAGCAGTTTTCTAACAGGGGCGTCGAGCAATCAGCCCCAGCATTTT,CASSFLTGASSNQPQHF
TRBJ2-7,NA,NA,TRBV7-9,TGTGCCAGCAGCTCCTCTAATACAGGGATAGGTCGGGAGCAGTACTTC,CASSSSNTGIGREQYF
TRBJ2-1,NA,NA,TRBV19,TGTGCCAGTAGCCTGCTAGCGTCTTCCTACAATGAGCAGTTCTTC,CASSLLASSYNEQFF
TRBJ2-3,NA,NA,TRBV4-2,TGTGCCAGCAGCTTGGAGACTGGACTCACTAGCACAGATACGCAGTATTTT,CASSLETGLTSTDTQYF
TRBJ1-2,NA,NA,TRBV7-9,TGTGCCAGCAGCTTCCAGGGCGGTTTATACTATGGCTACACCTTC,CASSFQGGLYYGYTF
TRBJ2-7,TRBD2,NA,TRBV18,TGTGCCAGCTCACGAGGACCGGGACTAGCGGGAGACTACGAGCAGTACTTC,CASSRGPGLAGDYEQYF
TRBJ2-7,TRBD1,NA,TRBV5-1,TGCGCCAGCAGGCCGGCTAAGGACAGGGCCTACGAGCAGTACTTC,CASRPAKDRAYEQYF
TRBJ1-2,NA,once,TRBV28,TGTGCCAGCAGTTTCTCAGGGCCCCCCTATGGCTACACCTTC,CASSFSGPPYGYTF
TRBJ2-5,NA,NA,TRBV18,TGTGCCAGCTCACCGGAGAGGGAGACCCAGTACTTC,CASSPERETQYF
TRBJ2-7,TRBD1,NA,TRBV7-2,TGTGCCAGCAGCTTATTGCCCGGGACAGGGAGCTCCTACGAGCAGTACTTC,CASSLLPGTGSSYEQYF
TRBJ2-1,NA,NA,TRBV29-1,TGCAGCGTTGATGTGGGAGCTAGCGCAAATGAGCAGTTCTTC,CSVDVGASANEQFF
TRBJ2-7,TRBD2,NA,TRBV4-1,TGCGCCAGCAGCCTTGGACTAGCGGGAGGGCCGGCCTACGAGCAGTACTTC,CASSLGLAGGPAYEQYF
TRBJ2-3,TRBD2,NA,TRBV28,TGTGCCAGCAGTTCCGGACTAGCGGGACACACAGATACGCAGTATTTT,CASSSGLAGHTDTQYF
TRBJ2-5,TRBD2,NA,TRBV7-2,TGTGCCAGCAGACGTAGCGGGGGTCACGGGGGAGAGACCCAGTACTTC,CASRRSGGHGGETQYF
TRBJ1-1,NA,NA,TRBV12-5,TGTGCTAGTGGTACCCGAGAGCATCCCACTGAAGCTTTCTTT,CASGTREHPTEAFF
TRBJ2-2,TRBD1,NA,TRBV13,TGTGCCAGCAGCCTGGGACAGAGTACCGGGGAGCTGTTTTTT,CASSLGQSTGELFF
TRBJ1-4,TRBD1,NA,TRBV13,TGTGCCAGCAGCTTAGGGGGGACAGGGTGGGATGAAAAACTGTTTTTT,CASSLGGTGWDEKLFF
TRBJ1-5,NA,NA,TRBV19,TGTGCCAGTAGTATCCCCAGGAGCAATCAGCCCCAGCATTTT,CASSIPRSNQPQHF
TRBJ1-1,TRBD1,NA,TRBV9,TGTGCCAGCAGCGCTCAGGGGGCTAACACTGAAGCTTTCTTT,CASSAQGANTEAFF
TRBJ2-7,TRBD1,NA,TRBV11-2,TGTGCCAGCATTCCCCTCGACAGGGGCTACGAGCAGTACTTC,CASIPLDRGYEQYF
TRBJ1-4,TRBD1,NA,TRBV5-4,TGTGCCAGCAGCTTGGGACAGGGGGGAAATGAAAAACTGTTTTTT,CASSLGQGGNEKLFF
TRBJ2-6,NA,NA,TRBV10-2,TGCGCCAGCAGTGGGTACGGGGCTGGGGCCAACGTCCTGACTTTC,CASSGYGAGANVLTF
TRBJ2-7,TRBD1,NA,TRBV9,TGTGCCAGCAGCGCCCGGGACAGCTTTTCCTACGAGCAGTACTTC,CASSARDSFSYEQYF
TRBJ1-2,NA,once,TRBV7-2,TGTGCCAGCAGCTTAGTGGCAGGTCGGGGCTACACCTTC,CASSLVAGRGYTF
TRBJ2-3,TRBD2,NA,TRBV7-2,TGTGCCAGCAGCCCGCCGGGACTAGCTCTCGGTACGCAGTATTTT,CASSPPGLALGTQYF
TRBJ2-7,NA,NA,TRBV6-6,TGTGCCAGCGCCCGACGGGCCTACGAGCAGTACTTC,CASARRAYEQYF
TRBJ2-7,TRBD1,few,TRBV6-5,TGTGCCAGTACGGAGGGACAGGGGATCTACGAGCAGTACTTC,CASTEGQGIYEQYF
TRBJ2-5,NA,NA,TRBV10-3,TGTGCCATCAGTCGGGAGCAAGAGACCCAGTACTTC,CAISREQETQYF
TRBJ1-5,TRBD1,NA,TRBV11-2,TGTGCCAGCAGCCCTGGACAGGGGGATCGGCAGCCCCAGCATTTT,CASSPGQGDRQPQHF
TRBJ2-1,TRBD2,NA,TRBV28,TGTGCCAGCAGTGCTGGGACTAGCGGGCCGAGCTCCTACAATGAGCAGTTCTTC,CASSAGTSGPSSYNEQFF
TRBJ1-3,NA,NA,TRBV30,TGTGCCTGGAGGGTACAGGCTGGAAACACCATATATTTT,CAWRVQAGNTIYF
TRBJ2-7,NA,NA,TRBV23-1,TGCGCCAGCACGCAGCGATTTACCTGCTACGAGCAGTACTTC,CASTQRFTCYEQYF
TRBJ2-2,NA,NA,TRBV19,TGTGCCAGTAGGGTGGGGCAGGGTAACACCGGGGAGCTGTTTTTT,CASRVGQGNTGELFF
TRBJ1-4,NA,NA,TRBV7-9,TGTGCCAGCAGCTTAGCTGCACAGTTCCCCGAAAAACTGTTTTTT,CASSLAAQFPEKLFF
TRBJ1-6,TRBD1,NA,TRBV7-3,TGTGCCAGCAGCTTACAAGGGACAGGGTCGAATTCACCCCTCCACTTT,CASSLQGTGSNSPLHF
TRBJ2-7,TRBD2,once,TRBV5-1,TGCGCCAGCAGCTTGGGTGCCGGGACTAGCGGCTACGAGCAGTACTTC,CASSLGAGTSGYEQYF
TRBJ2-2,TRBD1,NA,TRBV4-1,TGCGCCAGCAGCCAAGACGGGGACAGGGTGGGCACCGGGGAGCTGTTTTTT,CASSQDGDRVGTGELFF
TRBJ1-5,NA,NA,TRBV19,TGTGCCAGTAGTATAGACAGGGGCGGGAGCAATCAGCCCCAGCATTTT,CASSIDRGGSNQPQHF
TRBJ2-1,TRBD2,few,TRBV15,TGTGCCACCGGAGGTCCAGGGGGCCGCCCTAGCGGGGGAAATGAGCAGTTCTTC,CATGGPGGRPSGGNEQFF
TRBJ1-1,NA,NA,TRBV19,TGTGCCAGTAGTACTACAGGAGAGAACACTGAAGCTTTCTTT,CASSTTGENTEAFF
TRBJ1-2,NA,few,TRBV19,TGTGCCACTAATTCTCGCGGGAGCTTTTCCTATGGCTACACCTTC,CATNSRGSFSYGYTF
TRBJ2-5,NA,NA,TRBV18,TGTGCCAGCTCACCAAACAGGGAAGAGACCCAGTACTTC,CASSPNREETQYF
TRBJ1-1,NA,NA,TRBV5-1,TGCGCCAGCAGCTTGGACAGGGACATCAGGACTGAAGCTTTCTTT,CASSLDRDIRTEAFF
TRBJ2-1,NA,NA,TRBV7-2,TGTGCCAGCAGCCCCCAAGCGGTTAGTTACAATGAGCAGTTCTTC,CASSPQAVSYNEQFF
TRBJ1-3,NA,NA,TRBV4-1,TGCGCCAGCAGCCAAGGGGAGGGACCCAACTCTGGAAACACCATATATTTT,CASSQGEGPNSGNTIYF
TRBJ2-3,TRBD2,NA,TRBV9,TGTGCCAGCAGCCCCGGGACTACCAGCACAGATACGCAGTATTTT,CASSPGTTSTDTQYF
TRBJ2-3,TRBD2,NA,TRBV15,TGTGCCACCAGCAGAGATAGCGGGGCCACAGATACGCAGTATTTT,CATSRDSGATDTQYF